The T cell receptor beta chain described here comes from a study of CXCR3 chemokines and chemotherapy response in bladder cancer (dated by TCRdb to 2022 to 2024). The study in broad terms: Whether chemotherapy response in human bladder cancer was predicted by intratumoral CXCR3 chemokine system activity was examined in the study.

The CDR1 and CDR2 encoded by the germline V gene (reference sequence) are LNHDA and SQIVND. Measured from the cysteine to the phenylalanine, the CDR3 is 15 residues long. Just the 45-base CDR3 DNA is kept, in frame starting at base 1. V and J are truncated by 1 base and 4 bases respectively, leaving an intervening sequence of 13 bases. Library preparation employed PCR. Sequencing relied on an Illumina HiSeq 2500. TCRdb reprocessed the public reads (quality trimming at Q25 with fastp, clone calling with MiXCR) and kept in-frame beta chains. Each entry merges the rows of one CDR3 protein and shows their most common DNA and genes. The sample table holds 13,000 or so distinct CDR3 sequences, of which about an eighth were seen once. The biggest ten clones account for around 26% of the sample. This clonotype qualifies as medium-sized (0.01 to 0.1%). It lacks a known antigen. The sample holds no much larger clone one base away, and base qualities are not on file.

Sample collection occurred from a patient whose treatment included neoadjuvant chemotherapy. The sequence was collected from a human donor with bladder cancer that did not respond to neoadjuvant chemotherapy. The sequence links TRBV19 to TRBJ1-2, with TRBD1 perhaps the D gene, on 5 matching bases. The CDR3 sequence is CASSIARAHSYGYTF. The DNA sequence follows: TGTGCCAGTAGTATAGCCAGGGCCCATAGCTATGGCTACACCTTC. Supplemented by the reference TRBV19 and TRBJ1-2 proteins around the CDR3, the complete variable domain is DGGITQSPKYLFRKEGQNVTLSCEQNLNHDAMYWYRQDPGQGLRLIYYSQIVNDFQKGDIAEGYSVSREKKESFPLTVTSAQKNPTAFYLCASSIARAHSYGYTFGSGTRLTVV.